This T cell receptor beta chain came from a study of cytomegalovirus exposure and HLA in healthy donors. General observations from the study: Listed as cytomegalovirus-associated were 150 or so TCR beta chains. In vitro work confirmed that three CMV-associated chains recognize CMV antigens.

Details on this clone: Its antigen remains unknown.

Amplification used 60 Vbeta primers and 13 Jbeta primers. Sequenced by immunoSEQ multiplex PCR; TCRdb stores in-frame clones only, minus some. The repertoire holds about 130,000 clones, with around three quarters as singletons. The sample consisted of PBMCs. This TCR derives from a woman aged 45-60 years in good health and CMV-seronegative.

CDR3 sequence (DNA): TGTGCTCTTTCCGGGAGCGGGGATACGCAGTATTTT. It translates to CALSGSGDTQYF. This rearrangement joins TRBV10-3 to TRBJ2-3; D perhaps matches TRBD2 (6 bases). Germline V gene sequence: CDR1 ENHRY, CDR2 SYGVKD. The CDR3 consists of 12 residues.